A single sample is the source of the 2 T cell receptor beta chains below, sequenced in a study of radiation and T cells in renal cell carcinoma. Time point denoted: blood 2 weeks post-SBRT. Noted treatment: 15 Gy SBRT to primary tumor, nephrectomy 4 weeks later. Libraries were prepared by immunoSEQ multiplex PCR; TCRdb keeps only in-frame clonotypes and omits some of them. In the table there are tens of thousands of clones, 75% to 85% of which are singletons. The specimen comprised blood, sampled from a patient whose treatment included radiotherapy and nephrectomy. The receptors derive from a woman aged 65 to 85 with renal cell carcinoma.

The gene calls are TRBV6-1 and TRBJ2-6; D is unclear. V was trimmed by 4 bases and J by 8 bases, leaving 3 bases between them. From germline, CDR1 is MNHNS and CDR2 SASEGT. This CDR3 has 11 amino acids. The CDR3 DNA is TGTGCCAGCAGTGTCCCCAACGTCCTGACTTTC. Translating gives CASSVPNVLTF.

The chain is built from TRBV5-6 and TRBJ2-1; 8 bases match TRBD2. J gave up 0 bases and V 0 bases, and 2 bases lay outside the gene matches. This CDR3 contains 16 residues. Germline-derived CDR1 and CDR2 are SGHDT and YYEEEE. The CDR3 DNA is TGTGCCAGCAGCTTGGGACTAGCGAGCTCCTACAATGAGCAGTTCTTC. Translating gives CASSLGLASSYNEQFF. The variable domain in full, completed from reference TRBV5-6 and TRBJ2-1, reads DAGVTQSPTHLIKTRGQQVTLRCSPKSGHDTVSWYQQALGQGPQFIFQYYEEEERQRGNFPDRFSGHQFPNYSSELNVNALLLGDSALYLCASSLGLASSYNEQFFGPGTRLTVL.